Presented here are 11 T cell receptor beta chains from one specimen sequenced in a study of cytomegalovirus exposure and HLA in healthy donors. The study ran its PCR with 60 Vbeta and 13 Jbeta primers. Clones were read by immunoSEQ multiplex PCR, and TCRdb kept only the in-frame ones, dropping some. This repertoire shows tens of thousands of clones, roughly two thirds found once; its top ten account for 6.5% to 7.5%. The sequenced sample consisted of PBMCs. The origin of the receptors is a woman aged 45 to 65 in good health and CMV-seropositive.

The rearrangement uses TRBV7-3 and TRBJ2-3; 11 bases are a match to TRBD1. Per germline, CDR1 SGHTA and CDR2 FQGTGA. V lost 4 bases, J lost 2 bases, and 8 bases stayed unmatched. The CDR3 sequence is 17 residues long. This CDR3 reads CASSSPGQGVYTDTQYF. The CDR3, as DNA: TGTGCCAGCAGCTCACCGGGACAGGGGGTTTACACAGATACGCAGTATTTT.

The gene calls are TRBV6-5 and TRBJ2-3, with TRBD1 as a possible D gene (5 bases). V lost 6 bases and J 2 bases, leaving 15 bases between the germline ends. Germline V gene data show CDR1 as MNHEY and CDR2 as SVGAGI. The CDR3 length is 15 residues. The CDR3 bases are TGTGCCAGCAGGGAGTCAGGGCTGAACACAGATACGCAGTATTTT. Its translation: CASRESGLNTDTQYF.

This clone turned up a few times. The gene calls are TRBV7-9 and TRBJ1-1; a possible D gene is TRBD1 (5 bases). CDR1 is SEHNR, CDR2 FQNEAQ, per germline (reference sequence). The ends were cut back, 8 bases at V and 7 bases at J, with 8 bases in the middle. The CDR3 covers 10 residues. CDR3 in amino acids: CASGGGEAFF. The CDR3 region has the DNA TGTGCCAGCGGCGGGGGTGAAGCTTTCTTT.

The chain is built from TRBV4-1 and TRBJ2-3; 16 bases fit TRBD2. The CDR3 length is 19 residues. Germline values: CDR1 MGHRA, CDR2 YSYEKL. The J segment lost 1 base and the V segment lost 4 bases, leaving 8 bases of the junction unmatched. The CDR3 coding sequence is TGCGCCAGCAGCCCCCTGGGACTAGCGGGGGGGCCTGGCACAGATACGCAGTATTTT. The encoded protein is CASSPLGLAGGPGTDTQYF.

V usage is TRBV18 and J usage is TRBJ2-7; weak D call: TRBD1 (5 bases). The CDR3 runs to 15 residues. Germline assignment: CDR1 KGHSH and CDR2 LQKENI. Trimming took 6 bases from V and 0 from J, leaving 15 bases between them. CDR3: CASSPGPGSSYEQYV. The CDR3 region has the DNA TGTGCCAGCTCCCCAGGTCCAGGGTCCTCCTACGAGCAGTACGTC.

This chain connects TRBV5-1 to TRBJ1-2; D is unresolved. V was shortened by 0 bases and J by 4 bases, with 13 bases between the two germline ends. This CDR3 contains 15 residues. Per germline, CDR1 SGHRS and CDR2 YFSETQ. DNA for the CDR3: TGCGCCAGCAGCTTGGCCCTTACAGATATCTATGGCTACACCTTC. Amino acid sequence: CASSLALTDIYGYTF.

A word on this clone: An end of the junction differs from the germline gene, which may be a read error. The gene calls are TRBV19 and TRBJ1-1; 10 bases agree with TRBD1. Germline V gene lookup returns CDR1 LNHDA and CDR2 SQIVND (reference sequence). The CDR3 contains 18 residues. The DNA for the CDR3 is TGTGCCAATAGTTTTCCCGAGACAGGGGGCTCCGGTGGGGGTGAAGCTTTCTTT. This gives the protein CANSFPETGGSGGGEAFF.

This clone has a handful of counts. The chain employs TRBV10-1 and TRBJ1-3; TRBD1 agrees at 7 bases. With V trimmed by 3 bases and J by 6 bases, 2 bases remained unmatched. This CDR3 contains 13 residues. Germline V gene sequence: CDR1 WNHNN, CDR2 SYGVQD (reference sequence). CDR3 loop: CASSEQGTNTIYF. CDR3 bases: TGCGCCAGCAGTGAACAGGGGACAAACACCATATATTTT.

The rearrangement uses TRBV12-5 and TRBJ1-4, with TRBD1 matching over 9 bases. J lost 0 bases, V lost 7 bases, and 6 bases had no gene match. Germline lookup yields CDR1 LGHNT and CDR2 FRNRAP. CDR3 length: 16 amino acids. CDR3 residues: CASVRTGVSTNEKLFF. Written as DNA, the CDR3 is TGTGCTAGTGTCAGGACAGGGGTCTCAACTAATGAAAAACTGTTTTTT.

This clone was picked up a small number of times. The chain is built from TRBV19 and TRBJ2-2; D is undetermined. CDR1 and CDR2 (germline): LNHDA, SQIVND (reference sequence). Trimming removed 1 base from V and 6 bases from J, with 12 bases in between. This CDR3 contains 15 residues. In DNA, the CDR3 is TGTGCCAGTAGTATAGTCCCCCTTATATCCGGGGAGCTGTTTTTT. It codes for CASSIVPLISGELFF. The full variable domain, in which reference TRBV19 and TRBJ2-2 provide the parts outside the CDR3, is DGGITQSPKYLFRKEGQNVTLSCEQNLNHDAMYWYRQDPGQGLRLIYYSQIVNDFQKGDIAEGYSVSREKKESFPLTVTSAQKNPTAFYLCASSIVPLISGELFFGEGSRLTVL.

This clone was seen a handful of times. The chain carries TRBV28 and TRBJ2-7; 8 bases fit TRBD1. This CDR3 comprises 13 residues. V dropped 6 bases and J dropped 3; count of bases not matched to a gene: 4. Germline values: CDR1 MDHEN, CDR2 SYDVKM. This CDR3 reads CASSDRGNYEQYV. The CDR3 DNA is TGTGCCAGCAGCGACAGGGGTAACTACGAGCAGTACGTC.